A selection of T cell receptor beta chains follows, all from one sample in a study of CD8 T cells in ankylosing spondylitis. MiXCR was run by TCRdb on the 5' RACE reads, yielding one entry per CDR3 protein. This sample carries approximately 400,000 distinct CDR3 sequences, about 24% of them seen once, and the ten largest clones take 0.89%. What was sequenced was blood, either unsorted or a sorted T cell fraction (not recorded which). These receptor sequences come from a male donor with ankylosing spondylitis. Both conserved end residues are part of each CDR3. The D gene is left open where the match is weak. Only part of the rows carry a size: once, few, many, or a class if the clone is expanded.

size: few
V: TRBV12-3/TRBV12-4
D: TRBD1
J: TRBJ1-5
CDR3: CASGSWDRENQPQHF
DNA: TGTGCCAGCGGCAGCTGGGACAGGGAAAATCAGCCCCAGCATTTT

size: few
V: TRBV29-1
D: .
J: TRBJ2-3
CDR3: CSVALGGTTDTQYF
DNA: TGCAGCGTGGCCTTAGGGGGAACCACAGATACGCAGTATTTT

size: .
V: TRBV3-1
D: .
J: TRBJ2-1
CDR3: CASSPLGSHNEQFF
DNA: TGTGCCAGCAGCCCTCTGGGCAGCCACAATGAGCAGTTCTTC

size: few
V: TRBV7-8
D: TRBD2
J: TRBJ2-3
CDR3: CASSLVVVGRTDTQYF
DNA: TGTGCCAGCAGCTTAGTGGTGGTCGGGAGGACAGATACGCAGTATTTT

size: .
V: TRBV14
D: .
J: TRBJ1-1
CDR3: CASSHGGGKTEAFF
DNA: TGTGCCAGCAGCCATGGGGGGGGTAAGACTGAAGCTTTCTTT

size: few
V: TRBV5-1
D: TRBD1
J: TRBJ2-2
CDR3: CASSFGQGNTGELFF
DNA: TGCGCCAGCAGCTTTGGACAGGGAAACACCGGGGAGCTGTTTTTT

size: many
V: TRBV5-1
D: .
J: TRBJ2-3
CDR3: CASSLSFTDTQYF
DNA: TGCGCCAGCAGCCTTAGCTTCACAGATACGCAGTATTTT

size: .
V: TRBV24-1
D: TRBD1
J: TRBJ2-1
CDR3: CATSDPRQGTNEQFF
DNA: TGTGCCACCAGTGATCCTCGACAGGGGACGAATGAGCAGTTCTTC

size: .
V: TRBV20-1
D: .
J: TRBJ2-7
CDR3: CSASGAVSYEQYF
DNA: TGCAGTGCTAGCGGGGCCGTCTCCTACGAGCAGTACTTC

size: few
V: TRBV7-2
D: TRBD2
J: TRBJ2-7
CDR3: CASSPRLAGVIEQYF
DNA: TGTGCCAGCAGCCCTAGACTAGCGGGAGTTATCGAGCAGTACTTC

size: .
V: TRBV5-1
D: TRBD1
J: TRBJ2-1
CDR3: CASSLTGVQNNEQFF
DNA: TGCGCCAGCAGCTTGACAGGGGTTCAGAACAATGAGCAGTTCTTC

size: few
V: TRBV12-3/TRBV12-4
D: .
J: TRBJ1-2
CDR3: CASTSDSYYFSYTF
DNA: TGTGCCAGCACCTCGGACAGTTATTATTTTAGCTACACCTTC

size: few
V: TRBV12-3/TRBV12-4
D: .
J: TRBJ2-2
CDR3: CASSTRQVDTGELFF
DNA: TGTGCCAGCAGCACGAGACAGGTGGACACCGGGGAGCTGTTTTTT

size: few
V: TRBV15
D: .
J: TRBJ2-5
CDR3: CATSRGLAQETQYF
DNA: TGTGCCACCAGCAGAGGGCTAGCTCAAGAGACCCAGTACTTC

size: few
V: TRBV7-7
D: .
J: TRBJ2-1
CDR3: CASSLGSSAYNEQFF
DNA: TGTGCCAGCAGCTTAGGGTCTAGCGCTTACAATGAGCAGTTCTTC

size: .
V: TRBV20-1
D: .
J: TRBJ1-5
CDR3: CSAREDIYSNQPQHF
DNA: TGCAGTGCTAGAGAAGACATCTATAGCAATCAGCCCCAGCATTTT

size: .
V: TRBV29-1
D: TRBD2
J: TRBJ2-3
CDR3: CSGNLLAGVVSTDTQYF
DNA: TGCAGCGGGAATTTACTAGCGGGAGTCGTGAGCACAGATACGCAGTATTTT

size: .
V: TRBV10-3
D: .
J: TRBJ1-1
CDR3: CAISDGGTLEAFF
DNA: TGTGCCATCAGTGACGGAGGTACCTTGGAGGCTTTCTTT

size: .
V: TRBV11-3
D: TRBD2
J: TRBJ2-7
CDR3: CASSLSTSVHEQYF
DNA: TGTGCCAGCAGCTTGTCTACTAGCGTCCACGAGCAGTACTTC

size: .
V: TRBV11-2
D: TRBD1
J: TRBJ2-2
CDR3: CASRPGGRDRLPGELFF
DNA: TGTGCCAGCAGACCCGGGGGCCGGGACAGGTTACCCGGGGAGCTGTTTTTT

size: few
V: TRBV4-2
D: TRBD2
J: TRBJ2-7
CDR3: CASSQGAGGFYEQYF
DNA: TGTGCCAGCAGCCAAGGTGCGGGAGGGTTCTACGAGCAGTACTTC

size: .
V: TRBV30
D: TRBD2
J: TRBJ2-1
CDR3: CAWSVSRTSGTSSEQFF
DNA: TGTGCCTGGAGTGTCTCCAGGACTAGCGGGACAAGTAGTGAGCAGTTCTTC

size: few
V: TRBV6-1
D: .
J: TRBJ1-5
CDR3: CASSGTLFNQPQHF
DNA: TGTGCCAGCAGTGGGACGCTTTTCAATCAGCCCCAGCATTTT

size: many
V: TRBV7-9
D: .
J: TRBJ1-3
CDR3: CASSPPGLSSGNTIYF
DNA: TGTGCCAGCAGCCCCCCAGGGCTCTCCTCTGGAAACACCATATATTTT

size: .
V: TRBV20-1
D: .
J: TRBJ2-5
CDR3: CSVGASGDSLETQYF
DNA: TGCAGTGTCGGAGCCTCGGGGGATAGTCTGGAGACCCAGTACTTC

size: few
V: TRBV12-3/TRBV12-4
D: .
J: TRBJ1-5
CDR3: CASSIGEGQPQHF
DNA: TGTGCCAGCAGTATAGGGGAAGGGCAGCCCCAGCATTTT

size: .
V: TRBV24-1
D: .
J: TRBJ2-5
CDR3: CATSLMGTETQYF
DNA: TGTGCCACCAGTCTTATGGGAACAGAGACCCAGTACTTC

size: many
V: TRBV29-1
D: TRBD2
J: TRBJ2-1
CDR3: CSVEGMVAGKYNEQFF
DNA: TGCAGCGTTGAAGGAATGGTAGCGGGAAAGTACAATGAGCAGTTCTTC

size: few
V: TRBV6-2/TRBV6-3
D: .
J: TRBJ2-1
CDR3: CASSSAVVSSSEQFF
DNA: TGTGCCAGCAGCTCTGCAGTTGTCTCTAGCTCAGAGCAGTTCTTC

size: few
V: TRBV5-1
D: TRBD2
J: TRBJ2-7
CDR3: CASSVVGREHEQYF
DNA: TGCGCCAGCAGCGTAGTCGGGCGGGAGCACGAGCAGTACTTC

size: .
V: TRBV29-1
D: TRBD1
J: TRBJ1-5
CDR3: CSVAGGRNQPQHF
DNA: TGCAGCGTTGCAGGGGGCCGGAATCAGCCCCAGCATTTT

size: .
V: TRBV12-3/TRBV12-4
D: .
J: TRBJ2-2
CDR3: CASSESLGFPGELFF
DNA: TGTGCCAGCAGCGAAAGCCTGGGGTTCCCCGGGGAGCTGTTTTTT

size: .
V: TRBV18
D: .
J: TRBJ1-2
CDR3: CASSPGPTDYGYTF
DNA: TGTGCCAGCTCACCCGGCCCCACGGACTATGGCTACACCTTC

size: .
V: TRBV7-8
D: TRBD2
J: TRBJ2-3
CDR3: CASSSWTSGMADTQYF
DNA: TGTGCCAGCAGCTCCTGGACTAGCGGGATGGCAGATACGCAGTATTTT

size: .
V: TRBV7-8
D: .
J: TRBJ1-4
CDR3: CASSYATNEKLFF
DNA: TGTGCCAGCAGTTATGCAACTAATGAAAAACTGTTTTTT

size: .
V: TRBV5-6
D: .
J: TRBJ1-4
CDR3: CASSGGAGLNEKLFF
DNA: TGTGCCAGCAGCGGTGGGGCAGGGTTAAATGAAAAACTGTTTTTT

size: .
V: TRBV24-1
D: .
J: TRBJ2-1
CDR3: CATSDHTPSSYNEQFF
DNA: TGTGCCACCAGTGATCACACCCCGAGCTCCTACAATGAGCAGTTCTTC

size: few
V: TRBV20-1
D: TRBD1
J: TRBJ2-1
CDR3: CSARGTGASYNEQFF
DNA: TGCAGTGCTAGGGGGACAGGAGCATCCTACAATGAGCAGTTCTTC

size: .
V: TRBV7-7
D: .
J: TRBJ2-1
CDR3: CASSLLGADYNEQFF
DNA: TGTGCCAGCAGCCTCCTCGGGGCTGACTACAATGAGCAGTTCTTC